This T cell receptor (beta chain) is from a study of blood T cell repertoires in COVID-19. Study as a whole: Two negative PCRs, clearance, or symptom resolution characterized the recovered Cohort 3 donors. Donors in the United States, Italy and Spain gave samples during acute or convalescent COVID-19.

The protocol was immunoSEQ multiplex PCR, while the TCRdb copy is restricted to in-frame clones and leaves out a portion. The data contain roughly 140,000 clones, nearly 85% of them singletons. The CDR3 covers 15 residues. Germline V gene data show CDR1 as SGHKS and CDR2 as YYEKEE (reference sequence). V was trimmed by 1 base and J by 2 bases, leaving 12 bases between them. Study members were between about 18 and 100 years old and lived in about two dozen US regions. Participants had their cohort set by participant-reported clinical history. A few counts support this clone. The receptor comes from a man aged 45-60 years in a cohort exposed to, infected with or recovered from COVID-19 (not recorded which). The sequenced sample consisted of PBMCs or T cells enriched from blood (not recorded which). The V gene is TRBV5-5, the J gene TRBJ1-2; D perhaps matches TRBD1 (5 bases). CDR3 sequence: CASSLWIDRNYGYTF. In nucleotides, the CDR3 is TGTGCCAGCAGCTTGTGGATTGACAGAAACTATGGCTACACCTTC. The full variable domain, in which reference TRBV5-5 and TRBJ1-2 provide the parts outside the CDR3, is DAGVTQSPTHLIKTRGQQVTLRCSPISGHKSVSWYQQVLGQGPQFIFQYYEKEERGRGNFPDRFSARQFPNYSSELNVNALLLGDSALYLCASSLWIDRNYGYTFGSGTRLTVV.